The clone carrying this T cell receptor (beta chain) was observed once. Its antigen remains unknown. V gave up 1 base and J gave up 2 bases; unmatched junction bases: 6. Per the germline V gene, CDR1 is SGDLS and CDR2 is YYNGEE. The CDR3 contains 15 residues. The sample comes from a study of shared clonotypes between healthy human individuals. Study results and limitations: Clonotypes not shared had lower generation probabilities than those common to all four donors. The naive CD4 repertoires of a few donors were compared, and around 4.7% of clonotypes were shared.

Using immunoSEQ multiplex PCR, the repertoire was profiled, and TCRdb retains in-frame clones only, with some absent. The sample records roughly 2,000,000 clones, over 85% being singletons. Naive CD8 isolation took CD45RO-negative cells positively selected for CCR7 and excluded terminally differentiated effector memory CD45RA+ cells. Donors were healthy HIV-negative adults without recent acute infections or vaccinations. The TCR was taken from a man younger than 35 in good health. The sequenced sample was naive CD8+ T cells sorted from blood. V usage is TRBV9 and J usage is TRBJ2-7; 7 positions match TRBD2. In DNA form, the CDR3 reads TGTGCCAGCAGCGTAATCCCTAGCGGCCCCTACGAGCAGTACTTC. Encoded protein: CASSVIPSGPYEQYF.